Listed below are T cell receptor beta chains from one sample, sequenced in a study of blood T cells in healthy people across ages. One entry per CDR3 protein results from TCRdb running MiXCR on the 5' RACE reads. Altogether around 1,700,000 distinct CDR3 sequences are present, roughly 28% being singletons, with the ten largest covering roughly 8.2%. Input material: blood. Every receptor here comes from a woman aged 25-40 years in good health. Each CDR3 is given without its conserved first and last residue. Not every row has a clone size; where given, it reads once, few, many or a size class.

j_gene	v_gene	len	abundance	CDR3aa
TRBJ2-2	TRBV6-1	14	.	ASSEAGRGYGGELF
TRBJ1-2	TRBV3-1	10	few	ASSQDPAGYT
TRBJ2-7	TRBV7-6	10	few	AFGTGQYEQY
.	TRBV7-2	11	.	ASSLLVHYEQY
TRBJ2-5	TRBV2	13	.	ANPLFTSGIETQY
TRBJ1-2	TRBV5-1	11	.	ASSFVAADGYT
TRBJ2-1	TRBV10-3	12	.	AIRGVAQGNEQF
TRBJ2-7	TRBV29-1	11	many	SVEAPSRYEQY
TRBJ2-5	TRBV20-1	12	.	SARRPPFQETQY
TRBJ1-5	TRBV5-5	13	few	ASSFLQGRNQPQH
TRBJ1-5	TRBV28	13	.	ASSHQVAGNQPQH
TRBJ2-7	TRBV28	12	.	ASSSAGTGGEQY
TRBJ1-5	TRBV20-1	13	.	SAHPGRGGNQPQH
TRBJ2-7	TRBV12-3/TRBV12-4	12	many	ASSVLPFAGEQY
TRBJ2-7	TRBV20-1	13	.	SARDKAGVGYEQY
TRBJ1-2	TRBV28	12	few	ASSFKQGVFGYT
TRBJ1-4	TRBV7-9	13	few	ASSSIEGAGEKLF
TRBJ2-1	TRBV9	10	.	ASSVEDYEQF
TRBJ2-5	TRBV5-1	13	.	ASSLADLSQETQY
TRBJ2-1	TRBV7-2	14	few	ASNSPAGGSYNEQF
TRBJ2-3	TRBV9	14	few	ASSGQTGLITDTQY
TRBJ1-2	TRBV18	13	few	ASSRDSGQSYGYT
TRBJ1-5	TRBV2	11	.	ASSTGAPQPQH
TRBJ1-1	TRBV27	13	once	ASSGHQGRATEAF
TRBJ1-2	TRBV12-3/TRBV12-4	12	.	ASSPQGQGLGYT
TRBJ2-3	TRBV6-6	12	.	ASRDSGRANTQY
.	TRBV5-5	12	.	ASSSDRGSNEQY
TRBJ1-3	TRBV28	12	.	ASRTTLKRNTIY
TRBJ2-7	TRBV10-3	13	.	AVSESSAGSYEQD
TRBJ2-3	TRBV4-3	12	.	ASSHKGSTDTQY
TRBJ2-1	TRBV5-1	12	few	ASSRGLAGSEQF
TRBJ2-3	TRBV4-2	14	.	ASGERAGGPTDTQY
TRBJ1-2	TRBV20-1	11	.	SAPRGVYYGYT
TRBJ1-5	TRBV12-3/TRBV12-4	11	few	ASSSLIHQPQH
TRBJ2-7	TRBV14	10	few	ASSQPEGEQY
TRBJ2-5	TRBV9	12	many	ASSVESGGETQY
TRBJ1-2	TRBV12-3/TRBV12-4	13	.	ASSLWETPNYGYT
TRBJ1-5	TRBV7-2	11	.	ASSFQGYQPQH
TRBJ1-5	TRBV7-9	13	.	ASSLTGTVNQPQH
TRBJ2-5	TRBV24-1	14	many	ATSDPGTGVGETQY
TRBJ1-5	TRBV12-3/TRBV12-4	11	few	ASSLTGASAQH
TRBJ2-4	TRBV7-8	16	.	ASSLSGSVGRDKNIQY
TRBJ1-2	TRBV29-1	10	many	SVATGIYGYT
TRBJ2-3	TRBV20-1	12	.	SAPLSTGIDTQY